The entry below describes one T cell receptor (beta chain). Antigen specificity is unknown. Assay used: immunoSEQ multiplex PCR; TCRdb lists only in-frame clones, some missing. The sample consists of around 2.3 million clones, nearly 97% of them appearing once. The data belong to a study of shared clonotypes between healthy human individuals. Findings of the study overall: Sharing across four donors was seen in roughly 5% of naive CD4 clonotypes.

Within Nashville, Tennessee resided all donors, each a Caucasian adult. The J segment lost 9 bases and the V segment lost 6 bases, leaving 8 bases of the junction unmatched. The CDR3 is 15 amino acids. Germline V lookup: CDR1 MNHEY, CDR2 SMNVEV (reference sequence). V usage is TRBV27 and J usage is TRBJ2-3, with 14 bases identical to TRBD2. Sequenced input: naive CD4+ T cells sorted from blood. Subset here: CD45RA+ positively selected. The TCR sequence derives from a man in his late teens or twenties in good health. CDR3 DNA: TGTGCCAGCAGATTGACTAGCGGGGGGGCTTACACGCAGTATTTT. Its translation is CASRLTSGGAYTQYF.